The present T cell receptor (beta chain) was sequenced within a study of response to subunit inactivated influenza vaccine. Study observations and caveats: Authors suggested seasonal influenza vaccinations each recruit few new T cells.

TCRdb redid the calling of the RT-PCR reads with MiXCR, one entry per CDR3 protein. The repertoire consists of hundreds of thousands of distinct CDR3 sequences, with less than 20% occurring once and the leading ten covering about 11%. This clonotype showed up just a few times. Its specificity is unknown. The V gene end was trimmed by 3 bases and the J gene end by 0 bases; junction bases not matched to a gene: 4. The germline CDR1 and CDR2 sequences are SGHRS and YFSETQ. The CDR3 is made up of 17 amino acids. This chain links TRBV5-1 with TRBJ2-7; TRBD2 agrees at 15 bases. Source: PBMCs from blood, taken around 5 days after vaccination. The sequence was collected from a man aged 45-65 years who received an inactivated influenza vaccine. The CDR3 reads CASSSAGLAGGSYEQYF. CDR3 coding DNA: TGCGCCAGCAGCTCCGCGGGACTAGCGGGGGGCTCCTACGAGCAGTACTTC.